Listed below are T cell receptor beta chains from one sample, sequenced in a study of blood T cell repertoires in COVID-19. Sequencing was performed with immunoSEQ multiplex PCR; in TCRdb, only in-frame clones are kept and a portion is missing. The table shows hundreds of thousands of clones, with around 90% occurring only once. Sequencing used peripheral blood. The receptor source for this set is a woman in her 30s with acute or convalescent COVID-19. CDR3s include the opening cysteine and the closing phenylalanine or tryptophan. The order of the fields is D gene, CDR3 length, J gene, clone size, V gene, CDR3 protein, CDR3 DNA. A D gene is named only where the DNA matches it firmly. Size is stated for part of the rows, as once, few or many counts, or as a class when the clone is expanded.

NA 13 TRBJ2-1 NA TRBV7-6 CASTPGYGLEQFF TGTGCCAGCACCCCAGGTTATGGGCTGGAGCAGTTCTTC
NA 12 TRBJ1-5 NA TRBV2 CASSEGSLRQHF NA
NA 13 TRBJ2-7 NA TRBV30 CAWAGGGFYEQYF TGTGCCTGGGCCGGCGGGGGCTTCTACGAGCAGTACTTC
TRBD1 16 TRBJ2-7 NA TRBV5-4 CASSLGQGTSSYEQYF TGTGCCAGCAGCTTGGGACAGGGGACGAGCTCCTACGAGCAGTACTTC
TRBD1 15 TRBJ2-1 once TRBV6-5 CASSGDGTVYNEQFF TGTGCCAGCAGCGGAGACGGGACAGTTTACAATGAGCAGTTCTTC
TRBD1 12 TRBJ2-7 NA TRBV11-2 CASSPGGYEQYF TGTGCCAGCAGCCCAGGGGGCTACGAGCAGTACTTC
NA 13 TRBJ2-2 NA TRBV6-5 CASSLWATGELFF TGTGCCAGCAGTTTGTGGGCTACCGGGGAGCTGTTTTTT
NA 15 TRBJ2-7 NA TRBV15 CATSRDLATNYEQYF TGTGCCACCAGCAGAGATCTAGCGACCAACTACGAGCAGTACTTC
TRBD2 15 TRBJ2-2 NA TRBV5-4 CASRLADPNTGELFF TGTGCCAGCCGTCTAGCGGACCCGAACACCGGGGAGCTGTTTTTT
TRBD1 15 TRBJ2-7 NA TRBV5-1 CASSLAGGQTYEQYF TGCGCCAGCAGCTTGGCAGGGGGCCAAACCTACGAGCAGTACTTC
NA 17 TRBJ1-3 few TRBV6-1 CASSESLSRGDWNTIYF TGTGCCAGCAGTGAGTCTCTATCCCGAGGGGACTGGAACACCATATATTTT
TRBD1 15 TRBJ2-7 NA TRBV7-2 CASSLGQGAVDEQYF TGTGCCAGCAGCCTCGGACAGGGGGCGGTGGACGAGCAGTACTTC
TRBD2 15 TRBJ2-1 NA TRBV9 CASSGIGTSGDEQFF TGTGCCAGCAGCGGGATCGGGACTAGCGGGGATGAGCAGTTCTTC
NA 15 TRBJ1-4 NA TRBV6-6 CASRMGPGGNEKLFF TGTGCCAGCAGAATGGGTCCAGGTGGGAATGAAAAACTGTTTTTT
TRBD1 16 TRBJ1-4 NA TRBV19 CASKQGALATNEKLFF TGTGCCAGTAAACAGGGGGCCCTGGCAACTAATGAAAAACTGTTTTTT
NA 11 TRBJ2-7 NA TRBV27 CASQGQYEQYF TGTGCCAGCCAAGGACAGTACGAGCAGTACTTC
TRBD2 17 TRBJ2-5 NA TRBV11-2 CASILGTSGSWGETQYF TGTGCCAGCATACTGGGGACTAGCGGGAGCTGGGGGGAGACCCAGTACTTC
TRBD1 13 TRBJ1-2 NA TRBV6-1 CASSEGQGYGYTF TGTGCCAGCAGTGAAGGACAGGGGTATGGCTACACCTTC
NA 16 TRBJ2-7 few TRBV19 CASSMDKGAVLYEQYF TGTGCCAGTAGTATGGACAAGGGCGCGGTGCTCTACGAGCAGTACTTC
TRBD1 14 TRBJ1-6 NA TRBV30 CAWSAIQGARVHHF TGTGCCTGGAGTGCAATACAGGGGGCGAGGGTCCACCACTTT
TRBD1 12 TRBJ2-7 NA TRBV29-1 CSVWDRSYEQYF TGCAGCGTTTGGGACAGGTCCTACGAGCAGTACTTC
TRBD1 18 TRBJ1-5 NA TRBV25-1 CASSESGQGIKNNQPQHF TGTGCCAGCAGTGAATCGGGACAGGGGATCAAAAACAATCAGCCCCAGCATTTT
NA 16 TRBJ2-4 NA TRBV27 CASSLDPGGGKNIQYF TGTGCCAGCAGTCTCGACCCCGGAGGCGGGAAAAACATTCAGTACTTC
NA 13 TRBJ2-1 NA TRBV7-2 CASSFRQYNEQFF TGTGCCAGCAGCTTCCGACAGTACAATGAGCAGTTCTTC
NA 13 TRBJ2-6 few TRBV6-5 CASRLTGANVLTF TGTGCCAGCAGGCTAACTGGGGCCAACGTCCTGACTTTC
TRBD1 17 TRBJ1-1 NA TRBV29-1 CSVEDQPGTGGNTEAFF TGCAGCGTTGAAGATCAACCCGGGACAGGGGGGAACACTGAAGCTTTCTTT
NA 14 TRBJ1-2 NA TRBV9 CASSVGLGVGGYTF TGTGCCAGCAGCGTAGGATTAGGGGTCGGTGGCTACACCTTC
NA 16 TRBJ1-2 NA TRBV5-8 CASSLPTGTSNYGYTF TGTGCCAGCAGCTTACCAACCGGGACATCGAACTATGGCTACACCTTC
NA 10 TRBJ2-7 NA TRBV6-5 CATRPYEQYF TGTGCCACCCGTCCCTACGAGCAGTACTTC
NA 16 TRBJ1-1 NA TRBV7-8 CASSLARVRVNTEAFF TGTGCCAGCAGCTTAGCGAGGGTCCGGGTGAACACTGAAGCTTTCTTT
TRBD2 16 TRBJ2-1 NA TRBV3-1/TRBV3-2 CASSQAPSGYYNEQFF TGTGCCAGCAGCCAAGCTCCTAGCGGGTACTACAATGAGCAGTTCTTC
NA 12 TRBJ1-6 NA TRBV10-1 CASKERGAPLHF TGCGCCAGCAAGGAACGGGGGGCACCCCTCCACTTT
NA 13 TRBJ1-1 NA TRBV5-4 CASSLTVNTEAFF TGTGCCAGCAGCTTGACGGTGAACACTGAAGCTTTCTTT
TRBD2 16 TRBJ2-7 NA TRBV10-3 CAISADGLAGGYEQYF TGTGCCATCAGCGCAGATGGACTAGCGGGAGGTTACGAGCAGTACTTC
NA 13 TRBJ1-1 NA TRBV30 CALTKGSHTEAFF TGTGCCTTGACTAAAGGATCCCACACTGAAGCTTTCTTT
TRBD1 16 TRBJ1-6 NA TRBV19 CASSLRTGGFNSPLHF TGTGCCAGTAGTTTAAGGACAGGGGGCTTTAATTCACCCCTCCACTTT
NA 11 TRBJ2-1 few TRBV12-3/TRBV12-4 CASSQQREQFF TGTGCCAGCAGTCAACAGCGGGAGCAGTTCTTC